One T cell receptor beta chain is described in this entry. Its antigen is still unknown. The PCR was carried out with 60 Vbeta primers and 13 Jbeta primers. Using immunoSEQ multiplex PCR, the repertoire was profiled, and TCRdb retains in-frame clones only, with some absent. Found here are 100,000 to 150,000 clones, about 81% of them singletons; the top ten hold 1.1%. These data are taken from a study of cytomegalovirus exposure and HLA in healthy donors. General study findings and limits: Both high specificity and high sensitivity reportedly marked the classifier's diagnosis of cytomegalovirus status. Beyond CMV serostatus, there was no information to go on about immune exposure.

This CDR3 is 20 amino acids long. The V segment lost 0 bases and the J segment 2 bases; nucleotides outside the gene matches: 12. Germline lookup yields CDR1 SGHRS and CDR2 YFSETQ. The material sequenced was PBMCs. The chain joins TRBV5-1 to TRBJ2-3; TRBD2 matches at 13 bases. The TCR was taken from a woman aged 30 to 39 in good health and CMV-seronegative. CDR3 sequence: CASSLAGRLAGGTLTDTQYF. CDR3 DNA: TGCGCCAGCAGCTTGGCCGGTCGACTAGCGGGAGGAACTCTCACAGATACGCAGTATTTT.